A single count supports the clone carrying this T cell receptor (beta chain). The donors were all Caucasian adults (living in Nashville, Tennessee). Each subset's genomic DNA was shared equally among a number of immunoSEQ plates. On sorted subsets, replicate PCRs used 200 ng DNA, or around 30,000 T cell genomes. TCRdb's table, derived via immunoSEQ multiplex PCR, lists solely in-frame clones and lacks some. The sample includes hundreds of thousands of clones, around 73% seen only once; the top ten take 1.5% to 2%. These data belong to a study of shared clonotypes between healthy human individuals. Study in general: Donors had three CD4 naive, three CD4 memory, two CD8 naive and one CD8 memory plate apiece.

Germline V gene sequence: CDR1 LNHDA, CDR2 SQIVND (reference sequence). V gave up 4 bases and J gave up 8 bases, with 17 bases separating them. The CDR3 spans 14 residues. This receptor was taken from a woman aged 25 to 39 in good health. The V gene is TRBV19, the J gene TRBJ1-2; D gene unclear. Sequenced: memory CD4+ T cells sorted from blood. The subset denotes: CD45RA-negative fraction. The CDR3: CASSKFVDLEGYTF. CDR3 DNA: TGTGCCAGTAGTAAATTCGTGGACTTGGAGGGCTACACCTTC.